This TCR beta chain was profiled in a study of OX40 agonist ivuxolimab in advanced cancers. Across the study: Three patients showed partial responses: one hepatocellular carcinoma and two cutaneous melanoma cases. Overall study findings and caveats: Clonal expansion in partial responders at 0.1-3.0 mg/kg ranked among the lowest. With doses of 0.1 to 3.0 mg/kg, CD4+ and CD8+ blood T cells had undergone clonal expansion by week 6.

TCRdb's copy holds only in-frame clones and misses some; the assay was immunoSEQ multiplex PCR. The table shows approximately 20,000 clones, with approximately 87% occurring only once. Blood samples were obtained at baseline, cycle 4 day 1, and cycle 7 day 1. To note about this clone: Its antigen is currently unknown.

V lost 2 bases, J lost 3 bases, and 10 bases lay in between. Germline CDR1 and CDR2: MNHNY and SVGAGI (reference sequence). The CDR3 spans 14 residues. Material: CD4+ or CD8+ T cells sorted from blood, obtained in a trial of the OX40 agonist ivuxolimab. The sequence derives from an adult with an advanced solid tumor such as melanoma, head and neck, liver or kidney cancer. The gene calls are TRBV6-6 and TRBJ1-2; D is unresolved. The CDR3 loop is CASSYANQDYGYTF. The CDR3 DNA reads as TGTGCCAGCAGTTACGCCAATCAGGACTATGGCTACACCTTC.